These 14 T cell receptor beta chains came from one sample sequenced in a study of blood T cells in healthy people across ages. Alongside a J-beta primer mix, a sample-barcoded 5' primer served in a second PCR lasting about 7 to 12 cycles. A single record per CDR3 protein comes from TCRdb applying MiXCR to the 5' RACE reads. The sample includes about 510,000 distinct CDR3 sequences, 27% of them seen just once. These same data were also listed under a study on T cells of mothers and their children.

Sequences were obtained from blood. The receptors were gathered from a boy between 2 and 15 years old in good health.

This clonotype has ten or more counts. V and J are TRBV7-7 and TRBJ2-2; no clear D. This CDR3 region has 14 residues. V was trimmed by 1 base and J by 3 bases, leaving 6 bases between them. In germline, CDR1 is SSHAT, CDR2 FNYEAQ (reference sequence). The CDR3 protein is CASSLESDTGELFF. CDR3 nucleotide sequence: TGTGCCAGCAGCTTAGAATCGGACACCGGGGAGCTGTTTTTT.

The rearrangement joins TRBV5-1 to TRBJ2-5; 8 bases match TRBD1. The J call is uncertain, as TRBJ2-1 better fits the DNA end. Per germline, CDR1 SGHRS and CDR2 YFSETQ. The CDR3 is 14 amino acids. CDR3 DNA sequence: TGCGCCAGCAGCTTGGGGACAGGGATCAATGAGCAGTTCTTC. It specifies CASSLGTGINEQFF.

The DNA of the CDR3 is TGCAGCGTCCCGGACTATGGCTACACCTTC. This sequence encodes CSVPDYGYTF. This chain joins TRBV29-1 and TRBJ1-2; D is unresolved. V was pared by 6 bases and J by 3 bases, with 5 bases between. Germline-derived CDR1 and CDR2 are SQVTM and ANQGSEA. The CDR3 loop spans 10 amino acids.

The V call is TRBV9, the J call TRBJ2-5; weak D call: TRBD1 (7 bases). There are 14 residues in the CDR3. Looked up from germline, CDR1 is SGDLS and CDR2 is YYNGEE. V lost 3 bases, J lost 5 bases, and 14 bases lay in between. The CDR3 reads CASSGRGTEETQYF. The CDR3 DNA reads as TGTGCCAGCAGCGGACGGGGGACAGAGGAGACCCAGTACTTC.

This clonotype has ten or more counts. The chain recombines TRBV2 with TRBJ2-2, with 7 bases lining up with TRBD1. The ends lost 8 bases at V and 3 bases at J; junction bases unmatched: 6. This CDR3 is built from 14 residues. Germline loops: CDR1 SNHLY, CDR2 FYNNEI. In nucleotides, the CDR3 is TGTGCCAGCGACAGGGACGCAGACACCGGGGAGCTGTTTTTT. Amino acid sequence: CASDRDADTGELFF.

The CDR3 spells CATKRKTQYF. DNA for the CDR3: TGTGCCACCAAGAGAAAGACCCAGTACTTC. This rearrangement joins TRBV6-5 to TRBJ2-5; D is unresolved. With 10 bases removed from V and 6 bases from J, the gap between germline ends came to 9 bases. Looked up from germline, CDR1 is MNHEY and CDR2 is SVGAGI. The CDR3 runs 10 residues.

This clonotype was seen ten or more times. This rearrangement joins TRBV10-2 to TRBJ2-1; D not certain. CDR1 is WSHSY and CDR2 is SAAADI in the germline V gene. The CDR3 loop spans 15 amino acids. The ends were cut back, 5 bases at V and 0 bases at J, with 11 bases in the middle. The CDR3 sequence: CASSRASYSYNEQFF. In DNA, the CDR3 is TGCGCCAGCAGTCGAGCCAGTTACTCCTACAATGAGCAGTTCTTC.

As DNA, the CDR3 is TGCAGTGCTCGGGTGAGGGGTTCAGGGGAGCAGTACTTC. It yields the protein CSARVRGSGEQYF. This chain links TRBV20-1 with TRBJ2-7; D may match TRBD1 or TRBD2 (5 bases each). From germline, CDR1 is DFQATT and CDR2 SNEGSKA (reference sequence). The CDR3 consists of 13 residues. Deletions cut 5 bases from V and 7 bases from J, with 18 bases between.

On this clonotype: It may be a read error: a sequence one base away is much more abundant. The V gene is TRBV5-6, the J gene TRBJ2-7; D perhaps matches TRBD2 (5 bases). This CDR3 spans 12 amino acids. Germline V gene data show CDR1 as SGHDT and CDR2 as YYEEEE. V lost 3 bases, J lost 3 bases, and 7 bases lay in between. In DNA, the CDR3 is TGTGCCAGCAGCTCCGGGGTCTACGAGCAGTACTTC. Translating it yields CASSSGVYEQYF.

The V call is TRBV4-3, the J call TRBJ1-6; tentatively, D is TRBD1 (5 bases). Per the germline V gene, CDR1 is LGHNA and CDR2 is YSLEER. The CDR3 sequence is 13 residues long. Trimming stripped 0 bases from V and 14 bases from J, with 11 bases between. The CDR3 reads CASSQDGGKALHF. CDR3 coding DNA: TGCGCCAGCAGCCAAGATGGGGGGAAAGCCCTCCACTTT.

This clonotype was seen a handful of times. This chain joins TRBV10-3 and TRBJ2-2; no clear D gene. The V gene lost 6 bases and the J gene lost 7 bases, with 12 bases spanning the gap. CDR1 and CDR2 (germline): ENHRY, SYGVKD. The CDR3 runs to 13 residues. The CDR3, as DNA: TGTGCCATCAGCCCCTCCGAAGGCGGGGAGCTGTTTTTT. Translating gives CAISPSEGGELFF.

The CDR3 nucleotides read TGTGCCAGCAGCGTAGCGGGGGGACTCTCCTACGAGCAGTACTTC. Translating gives CASSVAGGLSYEQYF. V usage is TRBV9 and J usage is TRBJ2-7; TRBD2 matches at 7 bases. In germline, CDR1 is SGDLS, CDR2 YYNGEE. This CDR3 comprises 15 residues. With 0 bases clipped from V and 0 bases from J, the junction kept 3 bases outside the gene matches. Combining the CDR3 with reference TRBV9 and TRBJ2-7 gives the whole variable domain DSGVTQTPKHLITATGQRVTLRCSPRSGDLSVYWYQQSLDQGLQFLIQYYNGEERAKGNILERFSAQQFPDLHSELNLSSLELGDSALYFCASSVAGGLSYEQYFGPGTRLTVT.

The V gene is TRBV7-6, the J gene TRBJ1-4, with D possibly TRBD1 on 6 matching bases. V shed 5 bases and J shed 4 bases, with 14 bases lying between them. The germline V gene has CDR1 SGHVS and CDR2 FNYEAQ. This CDR3 has 15 residues. CDR3 sequence reads: CASSQGQELNEKLFF. For the CDR3, the DNA is TGTGCCAGCAGCCAGGGACAAGAGCTTAATGAAAAACTGTTTTTT.

The chain employs TRBV21-1 and TRBJ2-2; TRBD2 is taken as the D call from the table, unchecked against the DNA. TRBV21-1 is described as a pseudogene. CDR3 length: 20 amino acids. The CDR3 coding sequence is TGTGCCAGCAGCCGAGCCCGACTAGCCAGAATCGGCGTTAGCCCCGGGGAGCTGTTTTTT. This codes for CASSRARLARIGVSPGELFF.